This is a list of T cell receptor beta chains from one sample in a study of cytomegalovirus exposure and HLA in healthy donors. Here immunoSEQ multiplex PCR was the method, and the copy in TCRdb shows in-frame clones only, minus some. Among roughly 100,000 clones, roughly 80% were seen once, and the ten largest hold approximately 6.9%. Material for sequencing was PBMCs. The receptors shown here come from a man aged 25-40 years in good health and CMV-seropositive. CDR3s include the opening cysteine and the closing phenylalanine or tryptophan. Each record gives: D gene, J gene, CDR3 length, clone size, V gene, CDR3 DNA, CDR3 protein. D genes are given only for firm matches. For some rows the clone size is stated as once, few or many, or as a class when expanded; others skip it.

NA	TRBJ2-7	12	NA	TRBV5-8	TGTGCCAGCAGCCGAGGCACGGAGGAGCAGTACTTC	CASSRGTEEQYF
NA	TRBJ2-1	15	NA	TRBV5-1	TGCGCCAGCAGCTTGCGCGGGGCGACCTACAATGAGCAGTTCTTC	CASSLRGATYNEQFF
TRBD2	TRBJ2-1	16	NA	TRBV25-1	TGTGCCAGCAGTGACTTGAGCGGGGGGGTAAACAATGAGCAGTTCTTC	CASSDLSGGVNNEQFF
NA	TRBJ1-2	15	NA	TRBV5-1	TGCGCCAGCAGCTCTAGTCAACAGGGTAACTATGGCTACACCTTC	CASSSSQQGNYGYTF
TRBD2	TRBJ2-5	18	NA	TRBV7-2	TGTGCCAGCAGCTTAGTTGGAGGACTAGCGGGGGGGCGTGAGACCCAGTACTTC	CASSLVGGLAGGRETQYF
NA	TRBJ2-7	17	NA	TRBV4-2	TGTGCCAGCAGCCAAGCTGGCCGGGTAGCGATCAACTACGAGCAGTACTTC	CASSQAGRVAINYEQYF
NA	TRBJ2-5	13	NA	TRBV4-2	TGTGCCAGCAGCCAAGGAAGGGGGGAGACCCAGTACTTC	CASSQGRGETQYF
TRBD1	TRBJ2-3	16	NA	TRBV2	TGTGCCAGCGGAAACTCCGGGACAGCTCGCCAGAATACGCAGTATTTT	CASGNSGTARQNTQYF
TRBD1	TRBJ1-6	16	NA	TRBV6-1	TGTGCCAGCAGTGCGGGCAGGGGGGTTTGGAATTCACCCCTCCACTTT	CASSAGRGVWNSPLHF
NA	TRBJ2-3	12	NA	TRBV6-1	TGTGCCAGCAGTGAAGCTCGGGATACGCAGTATTTT	CASSEARDTQYF
NA	TRBJ2-1	14	NA	TRBV1	TGCACCAGCAAGTCAGCGGGGGGTCACAATGAGCAGTTCTTC	CTSKSAGGHNEQFF
NA	TRBJ1-2	15	NA	TRBV7-8	TGTGCCAGCAGACCTACCGAAATGGCGGACTATGGCTACACCTTC	CASRPTEMADYGYTF
NA	TRBJ1-2	12	NA	TRBV29-1	TGCAGCGTTACAGGCGCTAACTATGGCTACACCTTC	CSVTGANYGYTF
NA	TRBJ2-3	14	NA	TRBV19	TGTGCCAGTAGTATATCCAGGGGCAGAGATACGCAGTATTTT	CASSISRGRDTQYF
NA	TRBJ1-1	10	NA	TRBV29-1	TGCAGCGTTCTGGCGGGTGAAGCTTTCTTT	CSVLAGEAFF
TRBD1	TRBJ1-1	13	NA	TRBV2	TGTGCCACCCAGATAACAGGGGGCACTGAAGCTTTCTTT	CATQITGGTEAFF
NA	TRBJ1-2	15	NA	TRBV7-2	TGTGCCAGCAGCTTAGGTCGGGGGGGGACCTATGGCTACACCTTC	CASSLGRGGTYGYTF
TRBD2	TRBJ2-3	16	NA	TRBV11-1	TGTGCCAGCAGCTCCGCGGGCGGGGGATACATATATACGCAGTATTTT	CASSSAGGGYIYTQYF
TRBD1	TRBJ1-2	15	NA	TRBV9	TGTGCCAGCAGCGTAGGACAGGGGGTGGGCTATGGCTACACCTTC	CASSVGQGVGYGYTF
NA	TRBJ2-5	15	NA	TRBV5-4	TGTGCCAGCAGCTTACACGGGCAAACAGGGGAGACCCAGTACTTC	CASSLHGQTGETQYF
NA	TRBJ1-6	18	NA	TRBV9	TGTGCCAGCAGCGAGCTCGATGTAATGCCCTCCTATAATTCACCCCTCCACTTT	CASSELDVMPSYNSPLHF
NA	TRBJ1-1	16	NA	TRBV4-1	TGCGCCAGCAGTACCTTGATAGCGGACTTGAACACTGAAGCTTTCTTT	CASSTLIADLNTEAFF
TRBD2	TRBJ2-7	15	few	TRBV9	TGTGCCAGCAGCATCACAGCGGGGGTGACCTACGAGCAGTACTTC	CASSITAGVTYEQYF
NA	TRBJ1-6	13	NA	TRBV14	TGTGCCAGCAGCCAAGTGCGGGATTCACCCCTCCACTTT	CASSQVRDSPLHF
NA	TRBJ1-6	16	NA	TRBV7-8	TGTGCCAGCAGCTTAACGAGGGCCCCCTATAATTCACCCCTCCACTTT	CASSLTRAPYNSPLHF
TRBD1	TRBJ1-4	13	NA	TRBV19	TGTGCCAGTAGGGACAGGTTTTACGAAAAACTGTTTTTT	CASRDRFYEKLFF
TRBD1	TRBJ1-2	14	NA	TRBV28	TGTGCCAGCAATCCAGGGGGGCGGCTCGATGGCTACACCTTC	CASNPGGRLDGYTF
TRBD1	TRBJ2-3	17	NA	TRBV27	TGTGCCAGCAGTTTAGCATTCCGGGACAGGGTGGAGGATACGCAGTATTTT	CASSLAFRDRVEDTQYF
TRBD2	TRBJ2-2	15	few	TRBV7-3	TGTGCCAGCAGTCCGCGGGGGGGCAACACCGGGGAGCTGTTTTTT	CASSPRGGNTGELFF
TRBD1	TRBJ2-5	14	NA	TRBV5-1	TGCGCCAGCAGATTACAGGGGAATCAAGAGACCCAGTACTTC	CASRLQGNQETQYF
TRBD1	TRBJ1-5	13	NA	TRBV2	TGTGCCAGCACTGGGACAGTGGGTCAGCCCCAGCATTTT	CASTGTVGQPQHF
TRBD2	TRBJ2-5	15	NA	TRBV19	TGTGCCAGTAGTCCCTGGACTAGCGGACAAGAGACCCAGTACTTC	CASSPWTSGQETQYF
TRBD1	TRBJ1-4	15	few	TRBV4-1	TGCGCCAGCAGCCGTACAGGGGGGACTAATGAAAAACTGTTTTTT	CASSRTGGTNEKLFF
TRBD1	TRBJ1-5	14	NA	TRBV6-5	TGTGCCAGCAGCCGCGGGACAGGTAATCAGCCCCAGCATTTT	CASSRGTGNQPQHF
NA	TRBJ1-2	13	few	TRBV2	TGTGCCAGCAGTGACCAGCGGATCTGGGGCTACACCTTC	CASSDQRIWGYTF
NA	TRBJ1-5	14	NA	TRBV30	TGTGCCTGGAGCCCCGGGCAGGGGATACAGCCCCAGCATTTT	CAWSPGQGIQPQHF
NA	TRBJ1-2	15	NA	TRBV5-6	TGTGCCAGCAGCTTGCTAGAATTCCTTAACTATGGCTACACCTTC	CASSLLEFLNYGYTF
TRBD1	TRBJ2-7	13	NA	TRBV2	TGTGCCAGCAGCATCCGACAGGGCTACGAGCAGTACTTC	CASSIRQGYEQYF
TRBD1	TRBJ1-2	13	NA	TRBV5-1	TGCGCCAGCAGCATACGAGGACAGGGTGGCTACACCTTC	CASSIRGQGGYTF
TRBD2	TRBJ2-1	15	NA	TRBV29-1	TGCAGCGTTGAGGGAGGCGGGGGGGCCGGGAATGAGCAGTTCTTC	CSVEGGGGAGNEQFF
NA	TRBJ2-7	14	NA	TRBV7-8	TGTGCCAGCAGCTTAGCGACAGGATCCTACGAGCAGTACTTC	CASSLATGSYEQYF
TRBD1	TRBJ2-2	16	few	TRBV4-3	TGCGCCAGCAGCCAAGCCGGGACAGACAACACCGGGGAGCTGTTTTTT	CASSQAGTDNTGELFF
NA	TRBJ1-1	11	once	TRBV19	TGTGCCATAATCGACAGTACTGAAGCTTTCTTT	CAIIDSTEAFF
TRBD1	TRBJ1-6	14	once	TRBV27	TGTGCCAGCAGTTCGGGACAGGGGGGATCACCCTTCCACTTT	CASSSGQGGSPFHF
TRBD1	TRBJ1-6	14	NA	TRBV5-1	TGCGCCAGCAGCTCCGGACAGGGGGATTCACCCCTCCACTTT	CASSSGQGDSPLHF
TRBD1	TRBJ1-6	15	NA	TRBV12-5	TGTGCTAGTGGACCCGGACAGGGAAGTAATTCACCCCTCCACTTT	CASGPGQGSNSPLHF
TRBD2	TRBJ2-7	14	NA	TRBV9	TGTGCCAGCAGCGGCCCCGGGGGGACCTACGAGCAGTACTTC	CASSGPGGTYEQYF
TRBD1	TRBJ2-1	14	few	TRBV6-1	TGTGCCAGCAGAGACAGGGGGCCCTACAATGAGCAGTTCTTC	CASRDRGPYNEQFF
NA	TRBJ2-2	14	NA	TRBV2	TGTGCCAGCAGGCGGGGGCCGAACACCGGGGAGCTGTTTTTT	CASRRGPNTGELFF
TRBD1	TRBJ2-2	16	NA	TRBV5-6	TGTGCCAGCAGCCTGACGACAGGGGGAGACACCGGGGAGCTGTTTTTT	CASSLTTGGDTGELFF
NA	TRBJ2-3	14	many	TRBV6-5	TGTGCCAGCAGACCCCTTAGGAGATCAGATACGCAGTATTTT	CASRPLRRSDTQYF
NA	TRBJ2-4	14	once	TRBV29-1	TGCAGTGCCCTGCGGCAGGGGGCCAAAAACATTCAGTACTTC	CSALRQGAKNIQYF
NA	TRBJ2-7	14	NA	TRBV29-1	TGCAGCGTTGCCCCCCGGCAGGCAGACTACGAGCAGTACTTC	CSVAPRQADYEQYF
NA	TRBJ1-4	14	NA	TRBV28	TGTGCCAGCAGCCTAAGGGGTAGTAATGAAAAACTGTTTTTT	CASSLRGSNEKLFF